This TCR beta chain is from a study of OX40 agonist ivuxolimab in advanced cancers. General study points: Some nonresponders also had low normalized T-cell clonal expansion.

Remarks on this clone: The antigen is not known.

Systemic immunosuppression or a history of autoimmune disease excluded patients. Method: immunoSEQ multiplex PCR; TCRdb's copy keeps in-frame clones and lacks some. The data contain 25,000 to 30,000 clones, more than 75% of them singletons. The receptor comes from an adult with an advanced solid tumor such as melanoma, head and neck, liver or kidney cancer. The starting material was CD4+ or CD8+ T cells sorted from blood, obtained in a trial of the OX40 agonist ivuxolimab.

CDR3 nucleotide sequence: TGTGCCAGCAGTGAGAGGGAACAGTATTTAAGTTCACCCCTCCACTTT. Translating it yields CASSEREQYLSSPLHF. The rearrangement joins TRBV6-1 to TRBJ1-6, with D hard to call. Trimming removed 3 bases at V and 9 bases at J, with 18 bases between. The germline V gene has CDR1 MNHNS and CDR2 SASEGT. This CDR3 contains 16 residues.